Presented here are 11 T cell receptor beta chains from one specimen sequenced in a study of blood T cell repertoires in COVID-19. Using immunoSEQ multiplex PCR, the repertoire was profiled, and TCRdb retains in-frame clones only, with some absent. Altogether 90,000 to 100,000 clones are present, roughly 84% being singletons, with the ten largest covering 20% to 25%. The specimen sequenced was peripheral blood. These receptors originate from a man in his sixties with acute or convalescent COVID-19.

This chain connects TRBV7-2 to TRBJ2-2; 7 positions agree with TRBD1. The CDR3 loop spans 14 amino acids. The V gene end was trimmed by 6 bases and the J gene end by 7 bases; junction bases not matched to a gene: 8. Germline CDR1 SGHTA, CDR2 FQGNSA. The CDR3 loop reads CASRGQDRIGELFF. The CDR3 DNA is TGTGCCAGCAGAGGACAGGATCGGATCGGGGAGCTGTTTTTT.

CDR3 in DNA: TGTGCCAGCAGTTTAGTACTTAGGGACTTCAATATAGATGGCTACACCTTC. This sequence encodes CASSLVLRDFNIDGYTF. The chain joins TRBV28 to TRBJ1-2; weak D call: TRBD1 (5 bases). This CDR3 is built from 17 residues. The germline V gene encodes CDR1 MDHEN and CDR2 SYDVKM. V was clipped by 2 bases and J by 6 bases, with 22 bases between them.

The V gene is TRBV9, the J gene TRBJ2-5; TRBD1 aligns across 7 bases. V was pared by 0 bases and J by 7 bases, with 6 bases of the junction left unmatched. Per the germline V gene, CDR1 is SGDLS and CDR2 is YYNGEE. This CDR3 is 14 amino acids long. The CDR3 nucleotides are TGTGCCAGCAGCGTAGTTGAGGGGGCCGGGACCCAGTACTTC. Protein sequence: CASSVVEGAGTQYF.

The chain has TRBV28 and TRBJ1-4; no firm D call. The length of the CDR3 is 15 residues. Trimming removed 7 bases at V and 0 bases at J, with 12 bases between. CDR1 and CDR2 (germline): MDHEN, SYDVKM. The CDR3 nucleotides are TGTGCCAGCAATGATCACATTGCAACTAATGAAAAACTGTTTTTT. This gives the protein CASNDHIATNEKLFF.

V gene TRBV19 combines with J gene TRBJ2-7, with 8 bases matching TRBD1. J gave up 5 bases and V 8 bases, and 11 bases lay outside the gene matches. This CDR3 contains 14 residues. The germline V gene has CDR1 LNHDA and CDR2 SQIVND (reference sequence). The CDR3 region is CASRQTGQDDEQYF. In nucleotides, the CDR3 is TGTGCCAGTCGCCAAACGGGACAGGACGACGAGCAGTACTTC.

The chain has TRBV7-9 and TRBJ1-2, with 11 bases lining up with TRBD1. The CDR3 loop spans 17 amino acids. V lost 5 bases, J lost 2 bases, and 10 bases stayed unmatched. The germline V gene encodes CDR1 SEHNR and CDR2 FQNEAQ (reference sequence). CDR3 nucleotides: TGTGCCAGCAGCCAGGCCGCCGGGACAGGGGGGAACTATGGCTACACCTTC. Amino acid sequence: CASSQAAGTGGNYGYTF.

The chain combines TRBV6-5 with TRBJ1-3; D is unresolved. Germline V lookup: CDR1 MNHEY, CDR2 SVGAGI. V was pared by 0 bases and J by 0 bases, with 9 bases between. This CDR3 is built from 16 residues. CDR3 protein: CASSYSQASSGNTIYF. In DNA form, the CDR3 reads TGTGCCAGCAGTTACTCCCAGGCGAGCTCTGGAAACACCATATATTTT.

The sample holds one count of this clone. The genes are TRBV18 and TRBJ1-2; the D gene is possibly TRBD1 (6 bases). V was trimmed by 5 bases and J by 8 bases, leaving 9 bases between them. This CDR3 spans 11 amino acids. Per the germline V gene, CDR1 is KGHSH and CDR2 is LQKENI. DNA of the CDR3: TGTGCCAGCTCAAATCAGGGGGGCTACACCTTC. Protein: CASSNQGGYTF.

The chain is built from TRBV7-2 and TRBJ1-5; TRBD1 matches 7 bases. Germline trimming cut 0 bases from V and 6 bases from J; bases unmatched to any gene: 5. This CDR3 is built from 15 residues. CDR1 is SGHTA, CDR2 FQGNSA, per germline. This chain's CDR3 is CASSLAGTVGQPQHF. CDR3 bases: TGTGCCAGCAGCTTAGCGGGGACAGTAGGTCAGCCCCAGCATTTT.

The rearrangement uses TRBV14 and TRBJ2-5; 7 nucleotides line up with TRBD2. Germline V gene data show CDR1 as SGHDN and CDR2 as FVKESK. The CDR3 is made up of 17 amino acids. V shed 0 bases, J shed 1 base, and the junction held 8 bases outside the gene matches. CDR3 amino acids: CASSQDLGTITQETQYF. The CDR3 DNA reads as TGTGCCAGCAGCCAAGATTTAGGGACTATAACCCAAGAGACCCAGTACTTC. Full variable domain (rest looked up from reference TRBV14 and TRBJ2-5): EAGVTQFPSHSVIEKGQTVTLRCDPISGHDNLYWYRRVMGKEIKFLLHFVKESKQDESGMPNNRFLAERTGGTYSTLKVQPAELEDSGVYFCASSQDLGTITQETQYFGPGTRLLVL.

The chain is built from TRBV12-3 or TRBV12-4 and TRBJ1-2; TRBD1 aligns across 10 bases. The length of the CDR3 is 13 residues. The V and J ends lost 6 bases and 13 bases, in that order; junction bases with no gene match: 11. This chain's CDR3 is CASRTRTGGGGTF. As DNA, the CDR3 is TGTGCCAGCAGGACACGGACAGGGGGAGGCGGCACCTTC.